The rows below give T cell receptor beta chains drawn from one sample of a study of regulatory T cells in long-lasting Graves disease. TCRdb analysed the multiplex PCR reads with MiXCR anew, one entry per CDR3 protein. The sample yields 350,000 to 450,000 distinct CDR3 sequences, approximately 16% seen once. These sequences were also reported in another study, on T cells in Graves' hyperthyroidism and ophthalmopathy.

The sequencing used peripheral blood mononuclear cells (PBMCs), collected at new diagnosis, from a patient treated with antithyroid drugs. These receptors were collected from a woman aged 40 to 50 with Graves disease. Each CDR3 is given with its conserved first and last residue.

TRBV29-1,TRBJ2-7,CSVREGPTYEQYF
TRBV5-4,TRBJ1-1,CASSPPTKAAVNTEAFF
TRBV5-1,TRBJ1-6,CASSLTGPGTGGSPLHF
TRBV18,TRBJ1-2,CASSPSTDPYGYTF
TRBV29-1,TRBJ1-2,CSASGTGSYGYTF
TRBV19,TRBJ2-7,CASMGARRNEQYF
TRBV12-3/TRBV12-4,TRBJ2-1,CASSPSLAAKQFF
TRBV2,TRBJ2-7,CASGSGRAYEQYF
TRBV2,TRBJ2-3,CASSDQGGTDTQYF
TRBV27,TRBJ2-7,CASSLTGKGAYEQYF
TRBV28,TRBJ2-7,CASSFASLAASEQYF
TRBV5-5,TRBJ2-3,CASSIDRDYTDTQYF
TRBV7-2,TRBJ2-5,CASRPYHVSTYQETQYF
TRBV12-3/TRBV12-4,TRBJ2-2,CASSLGLAGQTGEPFF